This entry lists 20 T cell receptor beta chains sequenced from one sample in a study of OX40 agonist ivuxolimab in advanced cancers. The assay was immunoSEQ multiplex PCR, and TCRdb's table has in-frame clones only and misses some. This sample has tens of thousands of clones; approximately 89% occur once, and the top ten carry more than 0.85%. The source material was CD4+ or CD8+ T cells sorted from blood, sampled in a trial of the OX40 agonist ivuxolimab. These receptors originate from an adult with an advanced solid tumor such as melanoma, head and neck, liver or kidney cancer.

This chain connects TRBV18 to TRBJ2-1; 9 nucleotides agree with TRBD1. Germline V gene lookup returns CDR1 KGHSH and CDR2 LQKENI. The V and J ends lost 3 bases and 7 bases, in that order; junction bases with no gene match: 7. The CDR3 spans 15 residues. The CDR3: CASSPNQGQGNEQFF. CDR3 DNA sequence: TGTGCCAGCTCACCTAACCAGGGACAGGGTAATGAGCAGTTCTTC.

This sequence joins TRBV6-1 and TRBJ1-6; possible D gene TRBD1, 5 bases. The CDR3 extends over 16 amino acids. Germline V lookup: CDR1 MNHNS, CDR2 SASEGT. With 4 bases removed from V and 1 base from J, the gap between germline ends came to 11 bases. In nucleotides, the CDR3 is TGTGCCAGCAGTGTCGGGGGTAGGTCCTATAATTCACCCCTCCACTTT. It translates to CASSVGGRSYNSPLHF.

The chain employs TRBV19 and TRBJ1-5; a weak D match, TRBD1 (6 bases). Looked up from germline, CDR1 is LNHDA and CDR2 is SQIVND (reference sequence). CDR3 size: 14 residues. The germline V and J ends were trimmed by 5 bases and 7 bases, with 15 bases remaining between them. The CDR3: CASSEDRSGQPQHF. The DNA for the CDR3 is TGTGCCAGTAGTGAAGACAGGTCTGGACAGCCCCAGCATTTT.

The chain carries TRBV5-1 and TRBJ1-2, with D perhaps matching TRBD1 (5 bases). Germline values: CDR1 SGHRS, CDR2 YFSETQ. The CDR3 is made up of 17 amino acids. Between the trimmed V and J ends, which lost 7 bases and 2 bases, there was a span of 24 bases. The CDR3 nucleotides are TGCGCCAGCGCACTATCCGGGGGGGTCCAGTCAAACTATGGCTACACCTTC. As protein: CASALSGGVQSNYGYTF.

The CDR3 nucleotides are TGCGCCAGCAGCAAAGGACAGGGATTTTCCTACAATGAGCAGTTCTTC. Protein product: CASSKGQGFSYNEQFF. The chain combines TRBV5-1 with TRBJ2-1; 8 bases fit TRBD1. V dropped 4 bases and J dropped 1; count of bases not matched to a gene: 7. Germline CDR1 SGHRS, CDR2 YFSETQ. This CDR3 has 16 amino acids.

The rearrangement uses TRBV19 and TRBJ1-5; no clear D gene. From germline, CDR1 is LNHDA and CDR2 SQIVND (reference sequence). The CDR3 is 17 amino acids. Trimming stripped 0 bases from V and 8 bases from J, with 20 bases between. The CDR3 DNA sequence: TGTGCCAGTAGTATAGATGGACGGAGAGGGTCGAAGGAGCCCCAGCATTTT. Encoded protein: CASSIDGRRGSKEPQHF.

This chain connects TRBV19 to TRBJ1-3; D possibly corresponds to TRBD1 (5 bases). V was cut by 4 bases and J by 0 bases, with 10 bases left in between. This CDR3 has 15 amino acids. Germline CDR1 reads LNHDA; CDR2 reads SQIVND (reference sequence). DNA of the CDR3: TGTGCCAGTAGTAGCAGGGCGAGCTCTGGAAACACCATATATTTT. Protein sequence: CASSSRASSGNTIYF.

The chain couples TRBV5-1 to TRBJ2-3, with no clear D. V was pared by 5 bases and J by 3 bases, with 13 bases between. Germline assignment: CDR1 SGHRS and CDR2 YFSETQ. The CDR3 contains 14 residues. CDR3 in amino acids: CASRLTRYTDTQYF. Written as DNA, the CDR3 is TGCGCCAGCAGACTGACCAGGTATACAGATACGCAGTATTTT.

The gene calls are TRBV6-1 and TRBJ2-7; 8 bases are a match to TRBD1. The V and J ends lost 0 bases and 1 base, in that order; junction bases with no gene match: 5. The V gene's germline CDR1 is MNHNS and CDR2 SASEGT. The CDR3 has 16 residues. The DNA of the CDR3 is TGTGCCAGCAGTGAAGCGGGGACAGGATCATCCTACGAGCAGTACTTC. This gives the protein CASSEAGTGSSYEQYF.

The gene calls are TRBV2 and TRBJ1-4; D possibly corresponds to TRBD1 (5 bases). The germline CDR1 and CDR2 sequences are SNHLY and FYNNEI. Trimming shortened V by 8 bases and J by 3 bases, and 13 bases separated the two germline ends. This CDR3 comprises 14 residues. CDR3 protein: CASGRRGANEKLFF. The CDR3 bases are TGTGCCAGCGGTCGACGGGGCGCTAATGAAAAACTGTTTTTT.

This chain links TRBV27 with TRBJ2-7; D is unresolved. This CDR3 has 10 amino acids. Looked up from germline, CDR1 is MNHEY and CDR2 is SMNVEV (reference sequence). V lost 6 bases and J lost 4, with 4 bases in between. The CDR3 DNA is TGTGCCAGCAGGCTTTACGAGCAGTACTTC. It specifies CASRLYEQYF.

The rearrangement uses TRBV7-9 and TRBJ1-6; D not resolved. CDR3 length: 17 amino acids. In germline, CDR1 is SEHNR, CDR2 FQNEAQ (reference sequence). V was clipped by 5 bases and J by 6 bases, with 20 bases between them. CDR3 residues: CASSGWVGEQSNSPLHF. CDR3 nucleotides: TGTGCCAGCAGCGGATGGGTCGGGGAACAATCTAATTCACCCCTCCACTTT.

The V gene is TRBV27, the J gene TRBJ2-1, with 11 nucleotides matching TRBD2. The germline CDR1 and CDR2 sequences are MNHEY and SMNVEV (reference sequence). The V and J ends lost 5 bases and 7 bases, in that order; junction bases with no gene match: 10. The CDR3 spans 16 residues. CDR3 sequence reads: CASSLRLAGRGNEQFF. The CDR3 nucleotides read TGTGCCAGCAGTCTCAGACTAGCGGGGAGGGGGAATGAGCAGTTCTTC.

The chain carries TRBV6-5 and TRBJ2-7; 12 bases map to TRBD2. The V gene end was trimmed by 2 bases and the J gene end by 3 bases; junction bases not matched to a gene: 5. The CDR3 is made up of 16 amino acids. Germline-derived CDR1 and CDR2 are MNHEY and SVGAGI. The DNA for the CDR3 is TGTGCCAGCAGTTACACCCTAGCGGGGGGGCTCTACGAGCAGTACTTC. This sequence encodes CASSYTLAGGLYEQYF.

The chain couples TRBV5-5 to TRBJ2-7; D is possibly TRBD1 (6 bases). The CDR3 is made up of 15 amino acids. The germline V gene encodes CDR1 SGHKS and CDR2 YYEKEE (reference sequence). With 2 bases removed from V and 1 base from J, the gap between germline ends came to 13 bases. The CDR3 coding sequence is TGTGCCAGCAGCTTACAGGGTCCCCGGTCCTACGAGCAGTACTTC. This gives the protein CASSLQGPRSYEQYF.

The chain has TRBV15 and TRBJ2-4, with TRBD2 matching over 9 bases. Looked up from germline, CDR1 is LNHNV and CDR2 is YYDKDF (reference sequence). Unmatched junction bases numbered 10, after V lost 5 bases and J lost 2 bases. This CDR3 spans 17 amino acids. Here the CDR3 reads CATSPPPLAGTKNIQYF. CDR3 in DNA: TGTGCCACCAGCCCCCCCCCTCTAGCGGGGACCAAAAACATTCAGTACTTC.

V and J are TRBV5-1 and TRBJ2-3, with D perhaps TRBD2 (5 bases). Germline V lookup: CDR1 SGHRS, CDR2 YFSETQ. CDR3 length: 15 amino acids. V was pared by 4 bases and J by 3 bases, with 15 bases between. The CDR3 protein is CASSLGVSSTDTQYF. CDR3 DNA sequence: TGCGCCAGCAGCCTCGGGGTATCTTCAACAGATACGCAGTATTTT.

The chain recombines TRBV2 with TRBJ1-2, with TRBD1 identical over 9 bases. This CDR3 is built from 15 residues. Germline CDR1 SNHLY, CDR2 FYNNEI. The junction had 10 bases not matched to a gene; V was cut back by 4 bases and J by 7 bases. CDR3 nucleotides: TGTGCCAGCAGTGGAGCCCCGGGACAGGGACCTGGCTACACCTTC. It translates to CASSGAPGQGPGYTF.

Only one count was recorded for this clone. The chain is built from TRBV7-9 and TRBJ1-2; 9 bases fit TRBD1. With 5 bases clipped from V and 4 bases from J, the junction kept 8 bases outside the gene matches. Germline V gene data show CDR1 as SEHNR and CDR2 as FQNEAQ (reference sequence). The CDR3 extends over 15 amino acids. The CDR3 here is CASSGGTGPVYGYTF. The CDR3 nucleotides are TGTGCCAGCAGCGGAGGGACAGGGCCGGTCTATGGCTACACCTTC.

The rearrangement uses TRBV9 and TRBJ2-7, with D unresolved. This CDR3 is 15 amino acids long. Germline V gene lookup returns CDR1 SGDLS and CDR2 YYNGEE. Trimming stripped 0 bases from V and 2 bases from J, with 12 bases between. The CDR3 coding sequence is TGTGCCAGCAGCGTAGGGGGTTTGGCTACCTACGAGCAGTACTTC. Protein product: CASSVGGLATYEQYF.